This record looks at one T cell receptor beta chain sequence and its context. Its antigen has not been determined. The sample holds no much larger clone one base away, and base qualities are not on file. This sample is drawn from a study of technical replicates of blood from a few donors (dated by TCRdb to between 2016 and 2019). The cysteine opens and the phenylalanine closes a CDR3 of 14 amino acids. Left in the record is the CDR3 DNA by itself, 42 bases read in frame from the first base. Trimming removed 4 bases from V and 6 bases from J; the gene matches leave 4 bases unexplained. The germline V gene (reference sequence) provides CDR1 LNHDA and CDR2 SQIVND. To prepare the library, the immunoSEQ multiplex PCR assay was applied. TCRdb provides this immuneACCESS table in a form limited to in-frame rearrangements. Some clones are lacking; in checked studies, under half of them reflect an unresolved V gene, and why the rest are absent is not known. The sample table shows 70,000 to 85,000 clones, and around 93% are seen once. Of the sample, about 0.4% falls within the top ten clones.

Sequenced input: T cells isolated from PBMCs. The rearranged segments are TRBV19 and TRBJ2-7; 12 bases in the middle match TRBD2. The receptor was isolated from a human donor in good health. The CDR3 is CASSTGLAGFEQYF. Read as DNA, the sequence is TGTGCCAGTAGTACCGGACTAGCGGGGTTCGAGCAGTACTTC.